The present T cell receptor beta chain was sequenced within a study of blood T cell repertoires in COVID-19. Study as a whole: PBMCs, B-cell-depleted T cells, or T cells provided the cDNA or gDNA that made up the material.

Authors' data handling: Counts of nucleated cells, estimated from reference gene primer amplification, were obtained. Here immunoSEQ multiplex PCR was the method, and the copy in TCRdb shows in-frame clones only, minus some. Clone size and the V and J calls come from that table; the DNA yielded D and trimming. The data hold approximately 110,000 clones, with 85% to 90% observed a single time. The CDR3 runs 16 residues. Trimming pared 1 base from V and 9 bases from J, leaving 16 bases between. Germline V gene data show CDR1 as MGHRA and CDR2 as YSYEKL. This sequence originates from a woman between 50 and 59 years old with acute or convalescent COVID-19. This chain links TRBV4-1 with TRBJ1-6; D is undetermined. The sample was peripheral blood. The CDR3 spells CASSQAMIGRSSPLHF. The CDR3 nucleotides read TGCGCCAGCAGCCAAGCGATGATTGGGAGGAGTTCACCCCTCCACTTT.